This T cell receptor beta chain was retrieved from a study of blood T cell repertoires in COVID-19. Authors' methods: Reference gene primers were amplified, and this amplification served to estimate nucleated cell counts. Generated by immunoSEQ multiplex PCR, the TCRdb table keeps only in-frame clones and is missing some. V, J and clone size were drawn from that table, and D and trimming were deduced from the DNA. The data hold about 27,000 clones, with about nine tenths observed a single time. A few counts support this clone. In germline, CDR1 is MGHRA, CDR2 YSYEKL. The CDR3 consists of 15 residues. Deletions cut 1 base from V and 1 base from J, with 10 bases between.

The TCR originated in a woman between 50 and 59 years old with active COVID-19. The rearrangement uses TRBV4-1 and TRBJ1-1, with D possibly matching TRBD1 (6 bases). Material: peripheral blood. CDR3 residues: CASSQGGRWNTEAFF. The CDR3 DNA reads as TGCGCCAGCAGCCAAGGGGGGCGTTGGAACACTGAAGCTTTCTTT.